This T cell receptor (beta chain) emerged from a study of blood T cell repertoires in COVID-19. Looking at the study overall: Some COVID-19 samples were acute and others convalescent; all came from the United States, Italy and Spain. PBMCs, B-cell-depleted T cells, or T cells were the source of the cDNA or gDNA that made up the material.

This clone appeared a few times. Trimming removed 2 bases at V and 9 bases at J, with 11 bases between. This CDR3 spans 13 amino acids. Germline V gene sequence: CDR1 LNHDA, CDR2 SQIVND (reference sequence). Original handling: Cell counts per sample came from amplifying reference gene primers. Clones were read by immunoSEQ multiplex PCR, and TCRdb kept only the in-frame ones, dropping some. That table is the source of V, J and clone size, and D and trimming were worked out from the DNA. The repertoire consists of approximately 28,000 clones, with about 84% occurring once and the leading ten covering 16%.

Sequenced sample: peripheral blood. The sequence was collected from an older woman with acute or convalescent COVID-19. This chain joins TRBV19 and TRBJ2-1; perhaps TRBD2 as D (5 bases). The chain's CDR3 is CASSIKVATEQFF. Here the CDR3 DNA reads TGTGCCAGTAGTATAAAAGTAGCGACTGAGCAGTTCTTC.